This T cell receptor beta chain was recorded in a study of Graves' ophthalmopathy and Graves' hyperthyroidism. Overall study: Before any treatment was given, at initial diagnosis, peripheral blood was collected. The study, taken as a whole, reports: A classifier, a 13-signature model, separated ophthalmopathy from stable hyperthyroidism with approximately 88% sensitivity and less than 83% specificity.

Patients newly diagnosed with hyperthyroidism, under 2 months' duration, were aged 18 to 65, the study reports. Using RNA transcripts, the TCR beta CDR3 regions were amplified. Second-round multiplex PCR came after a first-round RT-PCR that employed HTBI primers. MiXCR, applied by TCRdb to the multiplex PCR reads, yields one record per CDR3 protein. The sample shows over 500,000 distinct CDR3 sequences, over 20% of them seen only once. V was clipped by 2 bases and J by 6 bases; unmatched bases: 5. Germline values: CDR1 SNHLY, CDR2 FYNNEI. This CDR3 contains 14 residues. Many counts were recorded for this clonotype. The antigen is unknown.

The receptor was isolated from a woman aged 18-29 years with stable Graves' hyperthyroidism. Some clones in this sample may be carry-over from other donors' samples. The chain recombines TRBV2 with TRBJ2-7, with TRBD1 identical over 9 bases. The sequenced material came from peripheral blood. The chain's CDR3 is CASSETGGVGEQYF. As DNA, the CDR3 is TGTGCCAGCAGTGAAACAGGGGGCGTAGGCGAGCAGTACTTC.